This TCR beta chain was sequenced for a study of radiotherapy plus CTLA-4 blockade in lung cancer. Regarding the study as a whole: Radiotherapy plus ipilimumab was followed by expansion in blood of tumor-derived TCR clones.

Participants had chemo-refractory metastatic non-small-cell lung cancer and were treated with focal radiation plus ipilimumab CTLA-4 blockade. CDR1 and CDR2 from the germline V gene are LNHDA and SQIVND (reference sequence). V lost 3 bases to trimming and J lost 6 bases; unmatched junction nucleotides: 8. There are 16 residues in the CDR3. Worth noting for this clone: Its antigen is undetermined.

The data were produced by immunoSEQ multiplex PCR, yet TCRdb's version contains in-frame clones alone and is incomplete. Seen here are some 33,000 clones, 60% to 75% observed once, and the top ten hold around 4.5%. This specimen was peripheral blood, taken from a patient treated with radiotherapy plus ipilimumab. The V gene is TRBV19, the J gene TRBJ2-1; 10 bases match TRBD2. The TCR comes from a human donor with non-small cell lung cancer whose response to radiotherapy plus ipilimumab could not be evaluated. The CDR3 here is CASSIPAGGPPNEQFF. The DNA of the CDR3 is TGTGCCAGTAGTATTCCAGCGGGAGGGCCTCCCAATGAGCAGTTCTTC.